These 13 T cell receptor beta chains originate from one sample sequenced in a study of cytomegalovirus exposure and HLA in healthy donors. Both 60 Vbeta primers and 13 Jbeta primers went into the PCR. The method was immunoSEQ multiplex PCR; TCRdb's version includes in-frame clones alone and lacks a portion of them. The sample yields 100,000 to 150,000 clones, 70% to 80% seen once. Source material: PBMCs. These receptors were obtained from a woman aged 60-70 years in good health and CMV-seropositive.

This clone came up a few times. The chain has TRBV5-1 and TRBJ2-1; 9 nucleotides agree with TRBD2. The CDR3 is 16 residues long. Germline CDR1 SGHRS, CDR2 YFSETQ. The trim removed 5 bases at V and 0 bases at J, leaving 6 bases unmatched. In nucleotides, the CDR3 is TGCGCCAGCAGAATAGCGGGGGTAAGCTCCTACAATGAGCAGTTCTTC. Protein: CASRIAGVSSYNEQFF.

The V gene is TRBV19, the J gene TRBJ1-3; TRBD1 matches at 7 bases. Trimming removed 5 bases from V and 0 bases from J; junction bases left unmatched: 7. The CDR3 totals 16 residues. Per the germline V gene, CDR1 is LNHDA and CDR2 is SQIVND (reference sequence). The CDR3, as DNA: TGTGCCAGTAGTCTACAGGGGTCCGGCTCTGGAAACACCATATATTTT. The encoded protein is CASSLQGSGSGNTIYF.

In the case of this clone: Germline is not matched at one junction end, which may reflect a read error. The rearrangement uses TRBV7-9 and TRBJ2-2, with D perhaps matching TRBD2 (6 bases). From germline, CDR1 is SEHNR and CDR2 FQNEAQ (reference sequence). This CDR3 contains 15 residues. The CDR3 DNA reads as TGTTCCAGCAGCTTAGAAGGAGGGGCGGACGGGGAGCTGTTTTTT. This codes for CSSSLEGGADGELFF.

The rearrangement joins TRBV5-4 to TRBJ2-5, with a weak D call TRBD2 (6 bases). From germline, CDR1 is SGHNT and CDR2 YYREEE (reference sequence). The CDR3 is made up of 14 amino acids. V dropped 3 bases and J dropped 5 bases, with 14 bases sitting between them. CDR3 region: CASSSTGTAETQYF. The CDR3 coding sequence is TGTGCCAGCAGCTCTACCGGGACTGCGGAGACCCAGTACTTC. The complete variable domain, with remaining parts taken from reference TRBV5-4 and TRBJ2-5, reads ETGVTQSPTHLIKTRGQQVTLRCSSQSGHNTVSWYQQALGQGPQFIFQYYREEENGRGNFPPRFSGLQFPNYSSELNVNALELDDSALYLCASSSTGTAETQYFGPGTRLLVL.

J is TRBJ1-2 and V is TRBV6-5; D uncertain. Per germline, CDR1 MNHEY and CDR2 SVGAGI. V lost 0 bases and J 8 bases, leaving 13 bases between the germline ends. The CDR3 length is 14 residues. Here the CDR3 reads CASSYSAGGQGYTF. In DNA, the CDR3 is TGTGCCAGCAGTTACTCGGCGGGAGGGCAAGGCTACACCTTC.

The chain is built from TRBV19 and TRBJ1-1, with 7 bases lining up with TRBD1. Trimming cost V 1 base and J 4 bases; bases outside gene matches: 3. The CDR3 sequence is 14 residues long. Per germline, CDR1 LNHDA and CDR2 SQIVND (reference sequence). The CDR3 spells CASSIGTGPTEAFF. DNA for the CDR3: TGTGCCAGTAGTATAGGGACAGGCCCCACTGAAGCTTTCTTT.

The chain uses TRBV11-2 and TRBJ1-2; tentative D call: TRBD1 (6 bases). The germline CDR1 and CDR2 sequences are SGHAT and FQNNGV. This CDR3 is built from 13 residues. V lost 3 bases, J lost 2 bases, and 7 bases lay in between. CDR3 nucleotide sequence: TGTGCCAGCAGCTTTGACAGGAACTATGGCTACACCTTC. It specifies CASSFDRNYGYTF.

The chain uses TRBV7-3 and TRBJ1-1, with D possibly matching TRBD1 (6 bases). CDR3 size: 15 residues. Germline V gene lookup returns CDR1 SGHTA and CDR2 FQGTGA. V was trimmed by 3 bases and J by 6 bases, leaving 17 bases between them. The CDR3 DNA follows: TGTGCCAGCAGCTTGACCCCACAGGGTTGGGCTGAAGCTTTCTTT. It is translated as CASSLTPQGWAEAFF.

CDR3 sequence reads: CASYRGHGYEQYF. CDR3 nucleotides: TGCGCCAGCTACCGAGGACACGGCTACGAGCAGTACTTC. The chain is built from TRBV5-1 and TRBJ2-7; D might be TRBD1 (5 bases). V gave up 7 bases and J gave up 3 bases, with 14 bases separating them. Per the germline V gene, CDR1 is SGHRS and CDR2 is YFSETQ. CDR3 length equals 13 residues. The variable domain in full, with the rest retrieved from reference TRBV5-1 and TRBJ2-7, is KAGVTQTPRYLIKTRGQQVTLSCSPISGHRSVSWYQQTPGQGLQFLFEYFSETQRNKGNFPGRFSGRQFSNSRSEMNVSTLELGDSALYLCASYRGHGYEQYFGPGTRLTVT.

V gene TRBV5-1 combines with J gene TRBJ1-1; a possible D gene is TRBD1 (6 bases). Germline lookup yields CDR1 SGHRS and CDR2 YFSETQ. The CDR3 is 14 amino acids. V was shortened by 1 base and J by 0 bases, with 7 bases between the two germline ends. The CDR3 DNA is TGCGCCAGCAGCTTGCGGACAGTGAACACTGAAGCTTTCTTT. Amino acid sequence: CASSLRTVNTEAFF.

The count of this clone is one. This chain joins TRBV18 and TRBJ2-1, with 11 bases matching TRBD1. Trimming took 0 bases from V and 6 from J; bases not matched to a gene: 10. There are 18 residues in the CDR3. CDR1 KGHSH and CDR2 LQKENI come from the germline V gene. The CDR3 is CASSPPSGQGARGNEQFF. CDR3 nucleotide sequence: TGTGCCAGCTCACCACCGTCAGGACAGGGGGCTCGGGGCAATGAGCAGTTCTTC.

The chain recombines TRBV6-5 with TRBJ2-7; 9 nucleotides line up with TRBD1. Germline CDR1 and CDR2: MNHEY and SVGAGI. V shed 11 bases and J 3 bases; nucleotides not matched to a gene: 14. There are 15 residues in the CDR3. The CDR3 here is CAVSRSGQGNYEQYF. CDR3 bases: TGTGCCGTTTCAAGATCGGGACAGGGAAACTACGAGCAGTACTTC.

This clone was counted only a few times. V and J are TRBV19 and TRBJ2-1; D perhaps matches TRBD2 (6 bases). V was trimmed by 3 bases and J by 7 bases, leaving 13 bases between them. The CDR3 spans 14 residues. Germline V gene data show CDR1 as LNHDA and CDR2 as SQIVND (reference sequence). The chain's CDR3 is CASSMGGPRNEQFF. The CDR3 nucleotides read TGTGCCAGTAGTATGGGGGGACCAAGGAATGAGCAGTTCTTC. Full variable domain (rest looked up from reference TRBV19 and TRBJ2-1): DGGITQSPKYLFRKEGQNVTLSCEQNLNHDAMYWYRQDPGQGLRLIYYSQIVNDFQKGDIAEGYSVSREKKESFPLTVTSAQKNPTAFYLCASSMGGPRNEQFFGPGTRLTVL.